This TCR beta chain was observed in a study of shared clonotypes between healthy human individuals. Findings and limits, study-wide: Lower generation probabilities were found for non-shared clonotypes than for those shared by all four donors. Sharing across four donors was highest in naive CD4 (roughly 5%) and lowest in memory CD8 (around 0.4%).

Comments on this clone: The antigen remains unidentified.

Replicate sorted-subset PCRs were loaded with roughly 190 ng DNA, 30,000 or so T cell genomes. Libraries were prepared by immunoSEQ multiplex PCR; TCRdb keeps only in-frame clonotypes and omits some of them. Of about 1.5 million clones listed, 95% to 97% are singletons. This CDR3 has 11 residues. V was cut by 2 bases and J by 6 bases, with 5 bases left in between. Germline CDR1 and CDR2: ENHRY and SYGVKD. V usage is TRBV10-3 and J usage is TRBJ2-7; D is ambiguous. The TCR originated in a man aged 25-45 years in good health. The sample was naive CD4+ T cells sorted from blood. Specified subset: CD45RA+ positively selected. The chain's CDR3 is CAISEMTEQYF. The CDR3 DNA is TGTGCCATCAGTGAGATGACCGAGCAGTACTTC.